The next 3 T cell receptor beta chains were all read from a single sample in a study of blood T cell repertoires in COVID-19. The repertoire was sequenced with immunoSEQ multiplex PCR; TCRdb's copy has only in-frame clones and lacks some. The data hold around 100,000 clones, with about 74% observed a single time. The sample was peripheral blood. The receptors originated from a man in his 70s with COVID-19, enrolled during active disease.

The CDR3 nucleotides read TGCGCCAGCAGTTGGGGACAGGGACGAAGCACAGATACGCAGTATTTT. It encodes CASSWGQGRSTDTQYF. The rearrangement joins TRBV5-1 to TRBJ2-3; 9 nucleotides line up with TRBD1. Germline V gene data show CDR1 as SGHRS and CDR2 as YFSETQ. The CDR3 extends over 16 amino acids. The ends lost 5 bases at V and 0 bases at J; junction bases unmatched: 7. The variable domain in full, with the rest retrieved from reference TRBV5-1 and TRBJ2-3, is KAGVTQTPRYLIKTRGQQVTLSCSPISGHRSVSWYQQTPGQGLQFLFEYFSETQRNKGNFPGRFSGRQFSNSRSEMNVSTLELGDSALYLCASSWGQGRSTDTQYFGPGTRLTVL.

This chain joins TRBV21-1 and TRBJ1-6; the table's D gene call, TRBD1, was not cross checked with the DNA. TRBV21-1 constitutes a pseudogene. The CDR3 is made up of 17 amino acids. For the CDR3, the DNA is TGTGCCAGCAGCAAATATCTGGGTGGCAGGGCTAATTCACCCCTCCACTTT. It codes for CASSKYLGGRANSPLHF.

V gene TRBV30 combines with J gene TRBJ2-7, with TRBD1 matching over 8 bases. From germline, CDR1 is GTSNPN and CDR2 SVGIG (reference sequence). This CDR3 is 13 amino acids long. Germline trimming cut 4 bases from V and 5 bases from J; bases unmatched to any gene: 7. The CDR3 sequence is CAWIFGQGNEQYF. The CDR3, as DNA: TGTGCCTGGATTTTCGGACAGGGTAACGAGCAGTACTTC.